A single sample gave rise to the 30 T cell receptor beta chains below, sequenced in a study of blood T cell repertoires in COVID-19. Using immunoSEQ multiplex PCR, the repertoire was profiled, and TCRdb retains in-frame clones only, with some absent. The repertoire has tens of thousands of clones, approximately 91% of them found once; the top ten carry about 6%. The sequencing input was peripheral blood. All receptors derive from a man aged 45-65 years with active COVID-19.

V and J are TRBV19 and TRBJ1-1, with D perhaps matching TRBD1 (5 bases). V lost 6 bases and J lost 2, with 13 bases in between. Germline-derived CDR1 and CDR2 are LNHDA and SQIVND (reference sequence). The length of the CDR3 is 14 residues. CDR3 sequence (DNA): TGTGCCAGTAGATCTAGGGGTTTAAACACTGAAGCTTTCTTT. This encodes CASRSRGLNTEAFF.

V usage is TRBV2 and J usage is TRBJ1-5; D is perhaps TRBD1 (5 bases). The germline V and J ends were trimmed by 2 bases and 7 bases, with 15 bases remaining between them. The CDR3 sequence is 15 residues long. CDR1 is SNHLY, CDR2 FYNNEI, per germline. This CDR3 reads CASSEWQGRGQPQHF. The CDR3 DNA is TGTGCCAGCAGTGAATGGCAGGGAAGGGGCCAGCCCCAGCATTTT.

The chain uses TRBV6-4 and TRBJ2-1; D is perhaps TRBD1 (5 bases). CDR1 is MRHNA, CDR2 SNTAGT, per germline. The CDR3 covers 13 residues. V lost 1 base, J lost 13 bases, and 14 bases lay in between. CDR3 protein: CASSDWGSGLQFF. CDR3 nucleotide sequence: TGTGCCAGCAGTGACTGGGGCTCGGGCCTTCAGTTCTTC.

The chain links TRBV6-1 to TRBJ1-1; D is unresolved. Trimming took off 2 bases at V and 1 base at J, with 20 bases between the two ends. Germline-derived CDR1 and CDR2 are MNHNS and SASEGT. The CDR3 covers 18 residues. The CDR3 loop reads CASSEFSSLHGGNTEAFF. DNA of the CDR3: TGTGCCAGCAGTGAATTTTCCTCGTTGCACGGAGGGAACACTGAAGCTTTCTTT.

The CDR3, as DNA: TGTGCCAGCTCACAGAACCCAGGAGAGACCCAGTACTTC. Amino acid sequence: CASSQNPGETQYF. The genes are TRBV18 and TRBJ2-5; D remains ambiguous. Trimming stripped 4 bases from V and 4 bases from J, with 10 bases between. Germline V gene sequence: CDR1 KGHSH, CDR2 LQKENI. The CDR3 has 13 residues.

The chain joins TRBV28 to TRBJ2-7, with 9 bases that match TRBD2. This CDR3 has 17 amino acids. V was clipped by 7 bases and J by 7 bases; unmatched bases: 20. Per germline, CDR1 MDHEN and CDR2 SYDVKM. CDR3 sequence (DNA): TGTGCCAGCAACATCAACCCTGGGGCGGGAGGGCCGGGGGAGCAGTACTTC. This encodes CASNINPGAGGPGEQYF.

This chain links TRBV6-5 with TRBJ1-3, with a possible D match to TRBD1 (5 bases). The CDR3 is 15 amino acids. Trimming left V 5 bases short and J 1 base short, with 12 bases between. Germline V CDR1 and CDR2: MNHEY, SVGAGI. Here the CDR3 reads CASSLTGASGNTIYF. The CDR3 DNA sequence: TGTGCCAGCAGTCTTACAGGAGCGTCTGGAAACACCATATATTTT.

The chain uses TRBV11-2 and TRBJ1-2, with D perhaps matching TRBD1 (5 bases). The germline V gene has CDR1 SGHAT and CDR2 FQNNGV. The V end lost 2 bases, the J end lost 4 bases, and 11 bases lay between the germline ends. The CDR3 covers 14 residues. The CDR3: CASSLIGTSYGYTF. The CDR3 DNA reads TGTGCCAGCAGCTTAATCGGGACTTCCTATGGCTACACCTTC.

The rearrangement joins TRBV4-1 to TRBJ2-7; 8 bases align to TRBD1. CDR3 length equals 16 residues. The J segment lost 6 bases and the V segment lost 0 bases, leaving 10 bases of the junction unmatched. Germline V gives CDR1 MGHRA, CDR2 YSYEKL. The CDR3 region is CASSQDGGQGSAEQYF. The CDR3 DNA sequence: TGCGCCAGCAGCCAAGATGGTGGACAGGGTTCGGCCGAGCAGTACTTC.

Written as DNA, the CDR3 is TGTGCCAGCAGCCCCACTAGGACCTCTGGAAACACCATATATTTT. This encodes CASSPTRTSGNTIYF. The chain uses TRBV6-2 or TRBV6-3 and TRBJ1-3; D uncertain. The CDR3 spans 15 residues. Trimming stripped 6 bases from V and 0 bases from J, with 12 bases between. The V gene's germline CDR1 is MNHEY and CDR2 SVGEGT.

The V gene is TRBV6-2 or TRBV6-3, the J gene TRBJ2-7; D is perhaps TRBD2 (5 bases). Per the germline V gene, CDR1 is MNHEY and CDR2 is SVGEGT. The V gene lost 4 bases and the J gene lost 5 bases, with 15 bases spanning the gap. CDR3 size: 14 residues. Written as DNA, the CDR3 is TGTGCCAGCAGTTCGGACGGGGTTGCCCACGAGCAGTACTTC. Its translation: CASSSDGVAHEQYF.

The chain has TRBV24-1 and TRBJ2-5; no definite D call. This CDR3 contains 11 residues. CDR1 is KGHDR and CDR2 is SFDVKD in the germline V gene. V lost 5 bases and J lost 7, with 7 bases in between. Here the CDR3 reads CATSASGTQYF. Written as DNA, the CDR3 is TGTGCCACCAGTGCCTCCGGGACCCAGTACTTC.

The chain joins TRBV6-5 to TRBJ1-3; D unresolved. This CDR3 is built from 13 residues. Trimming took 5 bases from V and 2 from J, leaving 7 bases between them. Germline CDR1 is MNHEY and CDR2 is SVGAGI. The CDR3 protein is CASSKNTGNTIYF. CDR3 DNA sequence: TGTGCCAGCAGTAAGAACACTGGAAACACCATATATTTT.

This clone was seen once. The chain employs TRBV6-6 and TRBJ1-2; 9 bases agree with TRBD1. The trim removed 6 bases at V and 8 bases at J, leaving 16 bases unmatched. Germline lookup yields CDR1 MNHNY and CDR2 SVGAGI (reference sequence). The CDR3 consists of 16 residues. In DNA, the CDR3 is TGTGCCAGCAGCTGGGGCCCGGGACAGGGAGTTCGCGGCTACACCTTC. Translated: CASSWGPGQGVRGYTF.

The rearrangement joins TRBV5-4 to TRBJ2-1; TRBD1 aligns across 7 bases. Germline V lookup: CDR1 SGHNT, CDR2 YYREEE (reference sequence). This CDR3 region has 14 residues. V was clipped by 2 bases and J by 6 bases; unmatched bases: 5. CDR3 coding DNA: TGTGCCAGCAGCTTACAGGGGTCGTCCAATGAGCAGTTCTTC. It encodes CASSLQGSSNEQFF.

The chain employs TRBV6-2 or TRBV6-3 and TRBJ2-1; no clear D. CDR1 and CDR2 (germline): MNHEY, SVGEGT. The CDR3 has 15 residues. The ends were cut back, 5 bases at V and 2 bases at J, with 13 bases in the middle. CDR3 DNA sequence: TGTGCCAGCAGTCAGAATCTTAAACCCTACAATGAGCAGTTCTTC. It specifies CASSQNLKPYNEQFF.

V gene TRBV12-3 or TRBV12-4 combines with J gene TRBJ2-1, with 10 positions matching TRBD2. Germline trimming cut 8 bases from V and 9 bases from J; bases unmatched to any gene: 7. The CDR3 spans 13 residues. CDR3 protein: CASVRSGGAEQFF. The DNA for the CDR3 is TGTGCCAGCGTGAGAAGCGGGGGGGCTGAGCAGTTCTTC.

CDR3 bases: TGCGCCAGCAGCCGAGGGCGGGGGGGCAAGACTAATGAAAAACTGTTTTTT. This gives the protein CASSRGRGGKTNEKLFF. J is TRBJ1-4 and V is TRBV4-3; perhaps TRBD1 as D (6 bases). V was shortened by 4 bases and J by 2 bases, with 17 bases between the two germline ends. This CDR3 has 17 residues. CDR1 LGHNA and CDR2 YSLEER come from the germline V gene.

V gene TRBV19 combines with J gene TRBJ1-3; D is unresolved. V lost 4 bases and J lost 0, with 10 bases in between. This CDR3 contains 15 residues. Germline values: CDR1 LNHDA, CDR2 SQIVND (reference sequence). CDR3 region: CASSRLPSSGNTIYF. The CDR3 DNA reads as TGTGCCAGTAGTAGACTGCCGAGCTCTGGAAACACCATATATTTT.

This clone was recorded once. The CDR3 bases are TGTGCCAGCAGTGAATCTAAAAGGGGGAAGGGGTATGGCTACACCTTC. Translated, it gives CASSESKRGKGYGYTF. V and J are TRBV25-1 and TRBJ1-2; D is possibly TRBD1 (6 bases). V lost 1 base and J lost 5, with 17 bases in between. This CDR3 comprises 16 residues. The germline V gene encodes CDR1 MGHDK and CDR2 SYGVNS.

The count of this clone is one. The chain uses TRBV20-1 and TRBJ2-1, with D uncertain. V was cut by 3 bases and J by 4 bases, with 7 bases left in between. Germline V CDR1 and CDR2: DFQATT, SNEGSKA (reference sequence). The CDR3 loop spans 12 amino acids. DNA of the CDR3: TGCAGTGCTAGTTCCACTTACAATGAGCAGTTCTTC. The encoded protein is CSASSTYNEQFF.

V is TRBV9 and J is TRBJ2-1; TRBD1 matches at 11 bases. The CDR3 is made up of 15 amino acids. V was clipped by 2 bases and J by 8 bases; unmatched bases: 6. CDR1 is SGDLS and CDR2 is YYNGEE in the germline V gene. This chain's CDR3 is CASSVAGTGGDEQFF. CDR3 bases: TGTGCCAGCAGCGTCGCCGGGACAGGGGGGGATGAGCAGTTCTTC.

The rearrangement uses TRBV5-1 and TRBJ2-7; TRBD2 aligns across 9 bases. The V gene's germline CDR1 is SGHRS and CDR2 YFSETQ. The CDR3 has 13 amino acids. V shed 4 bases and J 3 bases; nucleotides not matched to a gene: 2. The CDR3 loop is CASSALAGYEQYF. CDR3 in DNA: TGCGCCAGCAGCGCACTAGCGGGCTACGAGCAGTACTTC.

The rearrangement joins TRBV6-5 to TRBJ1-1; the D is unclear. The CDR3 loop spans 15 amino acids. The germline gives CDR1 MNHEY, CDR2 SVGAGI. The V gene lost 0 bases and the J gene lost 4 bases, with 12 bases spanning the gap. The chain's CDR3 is CASSYSNWEVTEAFF. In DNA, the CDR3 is TGTGCCAGCAGTTACTCGAATTGGGAGGTCACTGAAGCTTTCTTT.

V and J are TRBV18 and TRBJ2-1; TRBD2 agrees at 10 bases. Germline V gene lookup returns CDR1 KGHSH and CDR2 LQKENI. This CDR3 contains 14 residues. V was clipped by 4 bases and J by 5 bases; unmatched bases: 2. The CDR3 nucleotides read TGTGCCAGCTCACGGACTAGCGGAGACAATGAGCAGTTCTTC. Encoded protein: CASSRTSGDNEQFF.

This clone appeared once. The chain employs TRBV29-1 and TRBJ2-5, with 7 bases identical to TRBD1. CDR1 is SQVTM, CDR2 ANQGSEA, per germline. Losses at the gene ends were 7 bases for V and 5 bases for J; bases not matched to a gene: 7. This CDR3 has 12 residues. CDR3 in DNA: TGCAGCGGCCGGACAGGCGGGGAGACCCAGTACTTC. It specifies CSGRTGGETQYF.

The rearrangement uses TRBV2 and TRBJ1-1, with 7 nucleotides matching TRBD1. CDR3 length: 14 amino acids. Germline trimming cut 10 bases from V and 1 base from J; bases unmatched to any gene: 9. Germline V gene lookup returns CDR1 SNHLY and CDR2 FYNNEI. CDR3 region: CATVLRQGNTEAFF. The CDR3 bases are TGTGCCACCGTCCTCCGACAGGGGAACACTGAAGCTTTCTTT. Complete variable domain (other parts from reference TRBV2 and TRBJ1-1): EPEVTQTPSHQVTQMGQEVILRCVPISNHLYFYWYRQILGQKVEFLVSFYNNEISEKSEIFDDQFSVERPDGSNFTLKIRSTKLEDSAMYFCATVLRQGNTEAFFGQGTRLTVV.

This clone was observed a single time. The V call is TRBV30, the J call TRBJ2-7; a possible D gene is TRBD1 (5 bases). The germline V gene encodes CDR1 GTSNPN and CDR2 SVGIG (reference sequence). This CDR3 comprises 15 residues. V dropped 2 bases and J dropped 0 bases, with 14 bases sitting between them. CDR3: CAWSYPRGISYEQYF. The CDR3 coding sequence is TGTGCCTGGAGTTACCCTAGGGGCATCTCCTACGAGCAGTACTTC.

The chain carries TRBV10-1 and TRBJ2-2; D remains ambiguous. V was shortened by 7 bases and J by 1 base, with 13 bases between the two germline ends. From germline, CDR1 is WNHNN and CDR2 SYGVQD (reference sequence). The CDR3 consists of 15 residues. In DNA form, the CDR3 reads TGCGCCAGCATGTCAGGTTTTAGGAACACCGGGGAGCTGTTTTTT. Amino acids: CASMSGFRNTGELFF.

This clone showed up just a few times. CDR3 DNA: TGTGCCAGTAGTACCCACACCGGGACAGGCAGTGAAAAACTGTTTTTT. This encodes CASSTHTGTGSEKLFF. This chain uses TRBV19 with TRBJ1-4; 8 bases match TRBD1. V dropped 4 bases and J dropped 7; count of bases not matched to a gene: 11. In germline, CDR1 is LNHDA, CDR2 SQIVND (reference sequence). This CDR3 has 16 residues. Complete variable domain (other parts from reference TRBV19 and TRBJ1-4): DGGITQSPKYLFRKEGQNVTLSCEQNLNHDAMYWYRQDPGQGLRLIYYSQIVNDFQKGDIAEGYSVSREKKESFPLTVTSAQKNPTAFYLCASSTHTGTGSEKLFFGSGTQLSVL.